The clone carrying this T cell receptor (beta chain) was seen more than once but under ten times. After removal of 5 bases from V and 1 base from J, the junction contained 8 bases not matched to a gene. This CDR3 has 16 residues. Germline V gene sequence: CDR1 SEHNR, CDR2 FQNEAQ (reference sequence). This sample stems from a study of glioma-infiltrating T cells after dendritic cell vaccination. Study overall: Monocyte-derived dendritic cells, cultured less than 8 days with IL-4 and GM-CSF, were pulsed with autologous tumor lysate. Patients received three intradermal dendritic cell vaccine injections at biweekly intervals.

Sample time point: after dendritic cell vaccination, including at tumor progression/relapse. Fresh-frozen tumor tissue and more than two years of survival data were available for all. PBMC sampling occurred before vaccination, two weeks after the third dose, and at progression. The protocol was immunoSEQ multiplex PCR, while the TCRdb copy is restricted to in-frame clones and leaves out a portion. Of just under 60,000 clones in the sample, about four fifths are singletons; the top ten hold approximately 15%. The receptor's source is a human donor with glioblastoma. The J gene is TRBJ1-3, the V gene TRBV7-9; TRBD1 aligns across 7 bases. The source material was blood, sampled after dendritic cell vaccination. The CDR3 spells CASSVTGLLSGNTIYF. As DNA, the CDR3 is TGTGCCAGCAGCGTGACAGGGTTGCTTTCTGGAAACACCATATATTTT.